This T cell receptor (beta chain) is drawn from a study of coeliac disease. Broader study findings: Cross-contamination between intraepithelial and lamina propria cells was possible. Of coeliac lamina propria samples, about 45% of the 18 held published gliadin-specific TRB sequences, versus 1 of 6 controls. In active celiac disease, intraepithelial and lamina propria TRB and TRG repertoires were less clonal than controls.

Assay used: immunoSEQ multiplex PCR; TCRdb lists only in-frame clones, some missing. Altogether about 4,000 clones are present, around 63% being singletons, with the ten largest covering around 5.7%. Each fraction contributed one 500,000-cell aliquot for sequencing. This clone is categorized as medium-sized (0.01 to 0.1%). As yet, its antigen is unknown. Trimming removed 0 bases from V and 8 bases from J, with 15 bases in between. CDR3 length: 15 amino acids. Germline CDR1 reads SGHRS; CDR2 reads YFSETQ. The TCR was taken from a man aged 65-85 years without celiac disease. This chain joins TRBV5-1 and TRBJ1-5; unclear D gene. Material: lymphocytes from the gut lamina propria. The CDR3 nucleotides are TGCGCCAGCAGCTTGGGGTGGGCGACGGGAGAGCCCCAGCATTTT. As protein: CASSLGWATGEPQHF.